The rows below give T cell receptor beta chains drawn from one sample of a study of OX40 agonist ivuxolimab in advanced cancers. Sequencing used immunoSEQ multiplex PCR; TCRdb keeps in-frame clones, though not all of them. The table has 70,000 to 95,000 clones, roughly 94% seen once; the top ten hold around 9.6%. The input for sequencing was CD4+ or CD8+ T cells sorted from blood, taken in a trial of the OX40 agonist ivuxolimab. The receptors come from an adult with an advanced solid tumor such as melanoma, head and neck, liver or kidney cancer. The CDR3 runs from the conserved cysteine through the conserved F or W. The D gene is left open where the match is weak. Where a row states a size, it is once, few, many or the class of an expanded clone; other rows omit it.

J gene | D gene | V gene | clone size | CDR3 protein | CDR3 DNA
TRBJ1-5 | - | TRBV6-5 | - | CASSYQQPQHF | TGTGCCAGCAGTTACCAGCAGCCCCAGCATTTT
TRBJ2-3 | - | TRBV19 | - | CASSAEDSTDTQYF | TGTGCCAGTAGTGCCGAAGACTCCACAGATACGCAGTATTTT
TRBJ2-7 | - | TRBV4-1 | - | CASSHQRSYEQYF | TGCGCCAGCAGCCACCAGCGATCCTACGAGCAGTACTTC
TRBJ1-4 | TRBD1 | TRBV28 | once | CASSQGQVTANEKLFF | TGTGCCAGCAGTCAGGGACAGGTTACGGCTAATGAAAAACTGTTTTTT
TRBJ2-2 | TRBD2 | TRBV11-2 | - | CASSLDASGLGTGELFF | TGTGCCAGCAGCTTAGATGCTAGCGGGTTGGGTACCGGGGAGCTGTTTTTT
TRBJ2-1 | - | TRBV4-1 | - | CASSHRSDSYNEQFF | TGCGCCAGCAGCCATAGGAGCGACTCCTACAATGAGCAGTTCTTC
TRBJ1-2 | TRBD1 | TRBV19 | - | CASSKSRDRGLDYGYTF | TGTGCCAGTAGTAAGTCCCGGGACAGGGGGCTAGACTATGGCTACACCTTC
TRBJ2-1 | - | TRBV9 | - | CASSVFQSSYNEQFF | TGTGCCAGCAGCGTATTTCAGAGCTCCTACAATGAGCAGTTCTTC
TRBJ2-2 | - | TRBV7-6 | - | CASSHSGSTGELFF | TGTGCCAGCAGCCACTCTGGGAGCACCGGGGAGCTGTTTTTT
TRBJ2-5 | TRBD1 | TRBV27 | - | CASSPLTGGQETQYF | TGTGCCAGCAGTCCGCTGACAGGGGGCCAAGAGACCCAGTACTTC
TRBJ1-3 | - | TRBV19 | - | CASSIDLGSGNTIYF | TGTGCCAGTAGTATAGATCTGGGCTCTGGAAACACCATATATTTT
TRBJ1-1 | - | TRBV13 | - | CASSSPGGAYTEAFF | TGTGCCAGCAGCTCCCCGGGGGGAGCGTACACTGAAGCTTTCTTT
TRBJ1-1 | - | TRBV6-5 | once | CASSPGYGMGTEAFF | TGTGCCAGCAGTCCAGGGTACGGCATGGGCACTGAAGCTTTCTTT
TRBJ2-5 | TRBD2 | TRBV7-2 | - | CAGESGGYGETQYF | TGTGCCGGCGAATCGGGAGGCTATGGGGAGACCCAGTACTTC
TRBJ2-1 | - | TRBV27 | - | CASSRLGGAGNEQFF | TGTGCCAGCAGTCGCCTTGGGGGGGCCGGCAATGAGCAGTTCTTC
TRBJ2-2 | - | TRBV19 | once | CASSMGSSGNTGELFF | TGTGCCAGTAGTATGGGCAGTAGCGGGAACACCGGGGAGCTGTTTTTT
TRBJ1-1 | - | TRBV5-4 | - | CASSLGGGMTEAFF | TGTGCCAGCAGCTTAGGGGGGGGAATGACTGAAGCTTTCTTT
TRBJ2-7 | - | TRBV7-2 | - | CASSHSGAGAEQYF | TGTGCCAGCAGCCACTCCGGGGCAGGGGCCGAGCAGTACTTC
TRBJ2-1 | - | TRBV11-1 | - | CASSPNAYNEQFF | TGTGCCAGCAGCCCAAACGCTTACAATGAGCAGTTCTTC
TRBJ2-7 | - | TRBV4-1 | - | CASSQTPRSYEQYF | TGCGCCAGCAGCCAAACTCCCCGCTCCTACGAGCAGTACTTC
TRBJ2-6 | - | TRBV4-1 | once | CASSSTGANVLTF | TGCGCCAGCAGCTCCACCGGGGCCAACGTCCTGACTTTC
TRBJ1-1 | - | TRBV15 | few | CATSRVTGEAFF | TGTGCCACCAGCAGAGTCACGGGTGAAGCTTTCTTT
TRBJ2-5 | TRBD2 | TRBV15 | - | CATSAREQGQETQYF | TGTGCCACCTCAGCGCGGGAGCAAGGGCAAGAGACCCAGTACTTC
TRBJ1-5 | - | TRBV2 | - | CASQPGLGDYSNQPQHF | TGTGCCAGTCAACCGGGACTCGGAGACTATAGCAATCAGCCCCAGCATTTT
TRBJ1-5 | - | TRBV27 | - | CASSLTGGYQPQHF | TGTGCCAGCAGTCTAACGGGAGGATACCAGCCCCAGCATTTT
TRBJ2-7 | TRBD1 | TRBV30 | - | CAWSADRETYEQYF | TGTGCCTGGAGTGCGGACAGGGAAACCTACGAGCAGTACTTC
TRBJ2-4 | TRBD1 | TRBV6-5 | - | CASSYGTGSGIQYF | TGTGCCAGCAGTTACGGGACAGGGTCGGGCATTCAGTACTTC
TRBJ2-6 | TRBD1 | TRBV2 | - | CASSEAGQGAFGANVLTF | TGTGCCAGCAGTGAGGCGGGACAGGGGGCTTTTGGGGCCAACGTCCTGACTTTC
TRBJ1-4 | - | TRBV6-5 | once | CASSSNEKLFF | TGTGCCAGCAGTTCCAATGAAAAACTGTTTTTT
TRBJ1-1 | - | TRBV7-9 | - | CASRGQPNTEAFF | TGTGCCAGCCGGGGGCAGCCGAACACTGAAGCTTTCTTT
TRBJ2-1 | TRBD1 | TRBV2 | - | CASSATGGYDEQFF | TGTGCCAGCAGTGCGACAGGGGGTTACGATGAGCAGTTCTTC
TRBJ2-7 | - | TRBV4-3 | - | CASSPSRGDGAYEQYF | TGCGCCAGCAGCCCGAGCAGAGGTGACGGAGCCTACGAGCAGTACTTC
TRBJ1-2 | - | TRBV19 | - | CASSIGEGNYGYTF | TGTGCCAGTAGTATAGGAGAGGGGAACTATGGCTACACCTTC
TRBJ2-1 | - | TRBV7-9 | - | CASSTPRGIPEQFF | TGTGCCAGCAGTACCCCGCGTGGAATTCCTGAGCAGTTCTTC
TRBJ2-3 | - | TRBV4-2 | - | CASSPRVSSGTDTQYF | TGTGCCAGCAGCCCCCGGGTAAGCTCTGGCACAGATACGCAGTATTTT
TRBJ2-1 | TRBD2 | TRBV6-6 | - | CASTGTSEYNEQFF | TGTGCCAGCACCGGGACTAGCGAGTACAATGAGCAGTTCTTC
TRBJ2-1 | - | TRBV4-3 | - | CASSPLSRNEQFF | TGCGCCAGCAGCCCTCTGTCAAGGAATGAGCAGTTCTTC
TRBJ2-2 | - | TRBV9 | - | CASSVEEGAVTGELFF | TGTGCCAGCAGCGTAGAGGAGGGGGCAGTGACCGGGGAGCTGTTTTTT
TRBJ2-7 | TRBD2 | TRBV2 | - | CASRGLAGGPSYEQYF | TGTGCCAGCAGGGGACTAGCGGGAGGTCCCTCCTACGAGCAGTACTTC
TRBJ1-1 | - | TRBV30 | - | CAGNLGVVAFF | TGTGCCGGGAATTTGGGGGTTGTGGCTTTCTTT
TRBJ2-3 | TRBD1 | TRBV6-4 | - | CATGTGEENTQYF | TGTGCCACCGGGACAGGGGAAGAAAATACGCAGTATTTT
TRBJ1-2 | - | TRBV29-1 | - | CSVGGDGYTF | TGCAGCGTTGGAGGGGATGGCTACACCTTC
TRBJ1-5 | - | TRBV28 | few | CASGNQPQHF | TGTGCCAGCGGTAATCAGCCCCAGCATTTT
TRBJ2-2 | - | TRBV28 | - | CASSPWAGELFF | TGTGCCAGCAGTCCTTGGGCCGGGGAGCTGTTTTTT
TRBJ2-5 | TRBD2 | TRBV5-4 | - | CASSSPWLAEQETQYF | TGTGCCAGCAGCTCCCCTTGGCTAGCGGAGCAAGAGACCCAGTACTTC
TRBJ1-1 | - | TRBV5-6 | - | CASSLGEMNTEAFF | TGTGCCAGCAGCTTGGGTGAGATGAACACTGAAGCTTTCTTT
TRBJ2-3 | - | TRBV19 | - | CASSIVGGARATQYF | TGTGCCAGTAGTATAGTCGGAGGGGCACGGGCTACGCAGTATTTT
TRBJ1-1 | - | TRBV6-6 | - | CASSAHRVGTEAFF | TGTGCCAGCAGTGCCCACAGGGTTGGGACTGAAGCTTTCTTT
TRBJ2-5 | TRBD2 | TRBV9 | once | CASSDSGSIGETQYF | TGTGCCAGCAGCGATAGCGGGAGTATAGGAGAGACCCAGTACTTC
TRBJ2-1 | TRBD2 | TRBV4-1 | - | CASSGTSGYNEQFF | TGCGCCAGCTCCGGGACTAGCGGCTACAATGAGCAGTTCTTC
TRBJ2-7 | - | TRBV27 | - | CASSFGGGEQYF | TGTGCCAGCAGTTTTGGGGGAGGCGAGCAGTACTTC
TRBJ2-7 | - | TRBV5-4 | - | CASSSRLGEQYF | TGTGCCAGCAGCTCGCGCCTGGGGGAGCAGTACTTC
TRBJ1-2 | - | TRBV19 | - | CASSIGSLDGYTF | TGTGCCAGTAGTATTGGGTCTTTGGATGGCTACACCTTC
TRBJ1-5 | - | TRBV19 | - | CASSIEAGDQPQHF | TGTGCCAGTAGTATTGAGGCAGGGGATCAGCCCCAGCATTTT
TRBJ2-1 | TRBD2 | TRBV6-7 | - | CASNPLPPVSLAEASYNEQFF | TGTGCCAGCAATCCACTCCCTCCGGTGTCCCTAGCGGAGGCCTCCTACAATGAGCAGTTCTTC
TRBJ1-2 | - | TRBV28 | - | CASSPSTDSRDYGYTF | TGTGCCAGCAGTCCCTCGACCGATAGTAGGGACTATGGCTACACCTTC
TRBJ1-1 | TRBD1 | TRBV19 | - | CASTLTGGSSLEAFF | TGTGCCAGTACCCTGACAGGGGGCTCCTCTCTTGAAGCTTTCTTT